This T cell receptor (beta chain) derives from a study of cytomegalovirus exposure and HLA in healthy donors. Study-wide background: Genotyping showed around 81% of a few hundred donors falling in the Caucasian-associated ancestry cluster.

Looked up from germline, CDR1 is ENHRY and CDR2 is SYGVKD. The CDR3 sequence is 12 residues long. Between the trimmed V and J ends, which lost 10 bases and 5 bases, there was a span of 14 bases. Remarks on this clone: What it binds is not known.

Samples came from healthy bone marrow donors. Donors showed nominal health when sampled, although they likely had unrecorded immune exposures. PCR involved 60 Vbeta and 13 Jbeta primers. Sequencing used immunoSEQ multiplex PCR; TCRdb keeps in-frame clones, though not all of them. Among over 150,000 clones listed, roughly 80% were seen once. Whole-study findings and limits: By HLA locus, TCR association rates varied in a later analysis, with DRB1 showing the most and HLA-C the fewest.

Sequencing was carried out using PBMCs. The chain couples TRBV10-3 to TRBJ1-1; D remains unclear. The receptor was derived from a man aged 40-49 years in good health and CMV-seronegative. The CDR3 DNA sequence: TGTGCCACGGAGAGGGATAAGACTGAAGCTTTCTTT. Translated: CATERDKTEAFF.